The 3 T cell receptor beta chains below were found in one sample sequenced in a study of spatial heterogeneity in lung cancer. Each CDR3 protein gets one entry after TCRdb re-called the 5' RACE reads with MiXCR. This sample has around 11,000 distinct CDR3 sequences, with around a tenth found just once. Time point indicated: blood at routine non-recurrence follow-up after resection. The source material was PBMCs, sampled at follow-up. Receptors originate from a female donor with early-stage non-small cell lung cancer.

This clonotype was seen many times. V gene TRBV23-1 combines with J gene TRBJ1-1; D remains ambiguous. TRBV23-1 is classed as an ORF, of uncertain function. The CDR3 has 17 amino acids. The V gene lost 0 bases and the J gene lost 2 bases, with 16 bases spanning the gap. Here the CDR3 DNA reads TGCGCCAGCAGTCAATCGTTGGGTTTAACAACAAACACTGAAGCTTTCTTT. It translates to CASSQSLGLTTNTEAFF.

This clonotype has only a few counts. This chain joins TRBV18 and TRBJ1-5; possible D gene TRBD1, 6 bases. CDR1 and CDR2 (germline): KGHSH, LQKENI. The V and J ends lost 0 bases and 5 bases respectively, with 8 bases between them. This CDR3 has 14 residues. CDR3 protein: CASSPPQGDQPQHF. DNA for the CDR3: TGTGCCAGCTCACCACCACAGGGAGATCAGCCCCAGCATTTT.

The genes are TRBV27 and TRBJ2-3, with 7 bases identical to TRBD1. With 1 base clipped from V and 0 bases from J, the junction kept 7 bases outside the gene matches. The CDR3 has 17 amino acids. Looked up from germline, CDR1 is MNHEY and CDR2 is SMNVEV (reference sequence). CDR3 sequence reads: CASSLWPTGSSTDTQYF. The CDR3, as DNA: TGTGCCAGCAGTTTATGGCCGACAGGGTCTAGCACAGATACGCAGTATTTT.